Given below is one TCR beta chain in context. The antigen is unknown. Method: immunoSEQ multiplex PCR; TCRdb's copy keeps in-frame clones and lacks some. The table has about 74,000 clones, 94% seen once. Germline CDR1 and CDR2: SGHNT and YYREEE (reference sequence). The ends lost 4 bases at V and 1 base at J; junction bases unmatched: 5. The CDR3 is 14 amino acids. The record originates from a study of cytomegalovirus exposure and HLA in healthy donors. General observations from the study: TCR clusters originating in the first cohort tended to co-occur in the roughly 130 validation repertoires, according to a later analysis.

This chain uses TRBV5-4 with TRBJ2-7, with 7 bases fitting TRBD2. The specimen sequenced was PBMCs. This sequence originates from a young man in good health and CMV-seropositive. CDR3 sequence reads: CASSPGLGSYEQYF. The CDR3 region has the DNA TGTGCCAGCAGCCCCGGACTAGGGTCCTACGAGCAGTACTTC.